The sequence of this T cell receptor beta chain was determined in a study of CD8 T cells in cerebrospinal fluid in Alzheimer's disease. General study results and limits: Healthy subjects less often had a clone of at least 3% than Alzheimer's patients.

CDR1 SGDLS and CDR2 YYNGEE come from the germline V gene. The CDR3 runs 13 residues. TCRdb reprocessed the 10x single-cell sequencing reads; each CDR3 protein has one entry and no DNA is given. Its listing shows 900 to 1,300 distinct CDR3 sequences. Measured by frequency, this clonotype is large (0.1 to 1%). Its antigen is not known. Sequences were obtained from cerebrospinal fluid. The chain uses TRBV9 and TRBJ1-1. This TCR came from a human donor in good health. The CDR3 spells CASSVAGSTEAFF.